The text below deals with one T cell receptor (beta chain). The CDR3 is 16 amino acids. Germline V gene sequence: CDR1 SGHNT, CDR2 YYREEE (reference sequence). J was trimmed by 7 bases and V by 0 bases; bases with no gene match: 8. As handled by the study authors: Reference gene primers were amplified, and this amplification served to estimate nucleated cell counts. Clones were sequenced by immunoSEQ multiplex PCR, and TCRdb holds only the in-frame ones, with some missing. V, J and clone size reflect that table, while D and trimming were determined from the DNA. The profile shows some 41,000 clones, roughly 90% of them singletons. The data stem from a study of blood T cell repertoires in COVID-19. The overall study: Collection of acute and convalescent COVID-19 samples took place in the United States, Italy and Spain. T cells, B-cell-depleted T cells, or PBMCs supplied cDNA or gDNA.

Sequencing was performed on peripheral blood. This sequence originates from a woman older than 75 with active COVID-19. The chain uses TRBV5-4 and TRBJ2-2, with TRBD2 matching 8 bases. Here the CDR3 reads CASSLAARRGVGELFF. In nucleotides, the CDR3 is TGTGCCAGCAGCTTGGCCGCCAGGCGGGGGGTCGGGGAGCTGTTTTTT.